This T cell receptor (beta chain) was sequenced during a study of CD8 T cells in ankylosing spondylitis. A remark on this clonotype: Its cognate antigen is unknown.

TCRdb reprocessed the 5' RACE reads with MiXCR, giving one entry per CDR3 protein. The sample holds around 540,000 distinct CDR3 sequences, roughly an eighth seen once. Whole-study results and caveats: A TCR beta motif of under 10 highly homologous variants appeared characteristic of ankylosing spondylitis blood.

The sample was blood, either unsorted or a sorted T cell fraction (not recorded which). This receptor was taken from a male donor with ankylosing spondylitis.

The CDR3 DNA sequence: TGCAGTGCTAGAATACGACAGGGGGCGAGCACTGAAGCTTTCTTT. Encoded protein: CSARIRQGASTEAFF. The genes are TRBV20-1 and TRBJ1-1, with TRBD1 identical over 10 bases. V was pared by 2 bases and J by 4 bases, with 7 bases of the junction left unmatched. This CDR3 is 15 amino acids long. Germline assignment: CDR1 DFQATT and CDR2 SNEGSKA (reference sequence).